This T cell receptor beta chain was recorded in a study of Ad26.COV2.S vaccination and SARS-CoV-2 variants. Turning to the study itself: Recipients of Ad26.COV2.S got it intramuscularly, once or twice 56 days apart.

Sequenced by immunoSEQ multiplex PCR; TCRdb stores in-frame clones only, minus some. The sample holds 450,000 to 550,000 clones, 70% to 90% seen once. Germline CDR1 is SGHDN and CDR2 is FVKESK. The V gene lost 3 bases and the J gene lost 5 bases, with 14 bases spanning the gap. CDR3 length: 16 amino acids. The sample holds a few counts of this clone. Documented treatment: approximately 18 received Ad26.COV2.S at low or high dose, single or two shots; 5 received placebo; per-sample allocation not given. Specimens were obtained on day 63 following the first vaccine or placebo injection. This vaccine is an Ad26 vector that expresses the Wuhan-strain SARS-CoV-2 spike.

Sample: peripheral blood, taken in a trial of Ad26.COV2.S vaccine versus placebo. The sequence came from a person between 18 and 65 years old who received the Ad26.COV2.S COVID-19 vaccine or a placebo. The chain carries TRBV14 and TRBJ1-6, with a possible D match to TRBD1 (6 bases). The CDR3 DNA sequence: TGTGCCAGCAGCCAGGGTCGCCGGGGGCATAATTCACCCCTCCACTTT. This translates into CASSQGRRGHNSPLHF.